The sequence of this TCR beta chain was determined in a study of blood T cell repertoires in COVID-19. About the study: Sources were T cells, B-cell-depleted T cells, or PBMCs; the material itself was cDNA or gDNA.

Data came from immunoSEQ multiplex PCR; TCRdb stores just in-frame clones and leaves some out. Of 250,000 to 300,000 clones in the sample, more than 75% were seen once. The V gene's germline CDR1 is LGHNT and CDR2 FRNRAP. After removal of 6 bases from V and 8 bases from J, the junction contained 8 bases not matched to a gene. This CDR3 spans 13 amino acids. This chain connects TRBV12-5 to TRBJ1-1; 8 nucleotides line up with TRBD1. This clonotype was obtained from a man aged 18-30 years who had recovered from COVID-19. The sample was PBMCs or T cells enriched from blood (not recorded which). The CDR3 sequence: CASGDRGPAEAFF. The DNA of the CDR3 is TGTGCTAGTGGCGACAGGGGACCGGCCGAAGCTTTCTTT.